This TCR beta chain was identified during a study of vaccination effects on CD4 cells after COVID-19. Concerning this clone itself: Its antigen is currently unknown.

Whole-study findings and limits: New vaccine-induced clones made up most post-vaccine spike-reactive clones in convalescents.

The CDR3 totals 13 residues. Germline CDR1 is KGHSH and CDR2 is LQKENI. Trimming took 2 bases from V and 2 from J, leaving 4 bases between them. Profiled with immunoSEQ multiplex PCR; TCRdb holds only in-frame clones, not every one. The table records about 17,000 clones, over 60% of them present only once. Before sequencing, viral peptide pools were used by the ViraFEST assay to expand antigen-specific CD4+ T cells. At the end of about ten days of culture, CD4+ T cells were isolated. PCR showed that the person got SARS-CoV-2 infection at some point between March and December 2020. Subjects were given two BNT162b2 or mRNA-1273 vaccine doses.

The clonotype originates from a human donor who had a prior SARS-CoV-2 infection. This specimen consisted of CD4+ T cells from PBMCs cultured with SARS-CoV-2 spike peptides, obtained after COVID-19 vaccination. The chain uses TRBV18 and TRBJ1-3; D is unclear. As DNA, the CDR3 is TGTGCCAGCTCACCAGGGGCTGGAAACACCATATATTTT. It yields the protein CASSPGAGNTIYF. The variable domain in full, completed from reference TRBV18 and TRBJ1-3, reads NAGVMQNPRHLVRRRGQEARLRCSPMKGHSHVYWYRQLPEEGLKFMVYLQKENIIDESGMPKERFSAEFPKEGPSILRIQQVVRGDSAAYFCASSPGAGNTIYFGEGSWLTVV.